This passage covers 19 T cell receptor beta chains from one sample sequenced in a study of blood T cell repertoires in COVID-19. Using immunoSEQ multiplex PCR, the repertoire was profiled, and TCRdb retains in-frame clones only, with some absent. This sample has about 70,000 clones, with approximately 80% found just once. The specimen was peripheral blood. The origin of the receptors is a woman in her 70s with acute or convalescent COVID-19.

This rearrangement joins TRBV7-9 to TRBJ1-3; D is possibly TRBD1 (6 bases). CDR3 length: 15 residues. V lost 5 bases, J lost 1 base, and 12 bases lay in between. In germline, CDR1 is SEHNR, CDR2 FQNEAQ (reference sequence). The CDR3 sequence is CASSPLDRSGNTIYF. Here the CDR3 DNA reads TGTGCCAGCAGCCCCCTAGACAGGTCTGGAAACACCATATATTTT.

The chain recombines TRBV6-5 with TRBJ2-1, with 9 bases matching TRBD2. J lost 9 bases, V lost 6 bases, and 6 bases had no gene match. This CDR3 region has 13 residues. The V gene's germline CDR1 is MNHEY and CDR2 SVGAGI. CDR3 sequence reads: CASSRGLAVEQFF. CDR3 nucleotides: TGTGCCAGCAGCCGGGGACTAGCTGTTGAGCAGTTCTTC.

The gene calls are TRBV19 and TRBJ1-5; D is unresolved. Germline V gene lookup returns CDR1 LNHDA and CDR2 SQIVND (reference sequence). Trimming stripped 6 bases from V and 4 bases from J, with 7 bases between. The CDR3 runs to 12 residues. The CDR3: CASRDINQPQHF. The CDR3 coding sequence is TGTGCCAGTAGAGACATTAATCAGCCCCAGCATTTT.

The chain employs TRBV19 and TRBJ1-5; D is perhaps TRBD1 (5 bases). Trimming took off 9 bases at V and 4 bases at J, with 19 bases between the two ends. The CDR3 is 15 residues long. The germline V gene has CDR1 LNHDA and CDR2 SQIVND (reference sequence). CDR3 loop: CASRPAGKGNQPQHF. For the CDR3, the DNA is TGTGCCAGCCGTCCGGCAGGGAAAGGTAATCAGCCCCAGCATTTT. The full variable domain, its missing parts supplied by reference TRBV19 and TRBJ1-5, is DGGITQSPKYLFRKEGQNVTLSCEQNLNHDAMYWYRQDPGQGLRLIYYSQIVNDFQKGDIAEGYSVSREKKESFPLTVTSAQKNPTAFYLCASRPAGKGNQPQHFGDGTRLSIL.

The rearrangement uses TRBV5-6 and TRBJ2-6; maybe TRBD1 (6 bases). CDR3 length: 19 amino acids. In germline, CDR1 is SGHDT, CDR2 YYEEEE. Trimming removed 1 base from V and 0 bases from J, with 17 bases in between. The CDR3 protein is CASSLRRTVGLSGANVLTF. CDR3 nucleotide sequence: TGTGCCAGCAGCTTGAGGAGGACAGTCGGCCTCTCTGGGGCCAACGTCCTGACTTTC.

Note on this clone: A read error may account for a junction end that differs from germline. The V gene is TRBV19, the J gene TRBJ2-2, with TRBD1 identical over 8 bases. The CDR3 is 14 amino acids. Per the germline V gene, CDR1 is LNHDA and CDR2 is SQIVND (reference sequence). CDR3 sequence reads: CAKRTGRNSGELFF. The DNA of the CDR3 is TGTGCCAAAAGGACAGGGAGGAACAGCGGGGAGCTGTTTTTT. The full variable domain, its missing parts supplied by reference TRBV19 and TRBJ2-2, is DGGITQSPKYLFRKEGQNVTLSCEQNLNHDAMYWYRQDPGQGLRLIYYSQIVNDFQKGDIAEGYSVSREKKESFPLTVTSAQKNPTAFYLCAKRTGRNSGELFFGEGSRLTVL.

This clone was counted only a few times. The DNA of the CDR3 is TGTGCCAGCAGGCAGGGGGGCACCTCCTACGAGCAGTACTTC. This codes for CASRQGGTSYEQYF. The genes are TRBV11-3 and TRBJ2-7; D is possibly TRBD1 (7 bases). CDR3 length equals 14 residues. The V gene lost 6 bases and the J gene lost 0 bases, with 12 bases spanning the gap. In germline, CDR1 is SGHNT, CDR2 YENEEA.

The J gene is TRBJ1-5, the V gene TRBV24-1; D is unresolved. Trimming pared 0 bases from V and 0 bases from J, leaving 14 bases between. The CDR3 extends over 18 amino acids. CDR1 and CDR2 (germline): KGHDR, SFDVKD. The CDR3 loop reads CATSDLGSKTSSNQPQHF. The CDR3 DNA sequence: TGTGCCACCAGTGATTTGGGCAGCAAGACTTCTAGCAATCAGCCCCAGCATTTT.

CDR3 bases: TGTGCCAGCCGCCACGCGGTGGTGGGTGAGCAGTTCTTC. Its protein is CASRHAVVGEQFF. V is TRBV28 and J is TRBJ2-1; the D is unclear. V lost 8 bases and J 9 bases, leaving 17 bases between the germline ends. The length of the CDR3 is 13 residues. Per germline, CDR1 MDHEN and CDR2 SYDVKM.

This clone occurred many times. V usage is TRBV2 and J usage is TRBJ2-7; 14 bases align to TRBD2. Trimming cost V 2 bases and J 4 bases; bases outside gene matches: 10. The germline V gene encodes CDR1 SNHLY and CDR2 FYNNEI. CDR3 length: 18 amino acids. The CDR3 here is CASSESFLGTSGSYEQYF. CDR3 coding DNA: TGTGCCAGCAGTGAATCGTTTCTTGGGACTAGCGGGAGTTACGAGCAGTACTTC. Complete variable domain (other parts from reference TRBV2 and TRBJ2-7): EPEVTQTPSHQVTQMGQEVILRCVPISNHLYFYWYRQILGQKVEFLVSFYNNEISEKSEIFDDQFSVERPDGSNFTLKIRSTKLEDSAMYFCASSESFLGTSGSYEQYFGPGTRLTVT.

The genes are TRBV6-1 and TRBJ1-2; D call uncertain. Germline lookup yields CDR1 MNHNS and CDR2 SASEGT. Trimming pared 6 bases from V and 0 bases from J, leaving 8 bases between. This CDR3 region has 13 residues. The CDR3 loop is CASSLQANYGYTF. The CDR3 DNA sequence: TGTGCCAGCAGCCTCCAGGCTAACTATGGCTACACCTTC.

This chain connects TRBV28 to TRBJ2-1; TRBD1 aligns across 7 bases. Trimming at V came to 5 bases and at J to 5 bases, leaving 6 bases not matched to a gene. CDR1 and CDR2 (germline): MDHEN, SYDVKM. This CDR3 has 14 residues. The DNA of the CDR3 is TGTGCCAGCAGTACCGGGACAGAGAACAATGAGCAGTTCTTC. This codes for CASSTGTENNEQFF.

The V call is TRBV28, the J call TRBJ2-5; TRBD1 agrees at 11 bases. The CDR3 has 16 amino acids. Losses at the gene ends were 5 bases for V and 2 bases for J; bases not matched to a gene: 7. Germline V gene sequence: CDR1 MDHEN, CDR2 SYDVKM. The CDR3 DNA follows: TGTGCCAGCAGTGAGCGGGACAGGGGGGGGCAAGAGACCCAGTACTTC. Amino acids: CASSERDRGGQETQYF.

V usage is TRBV5-1 and J usage is TRBJ1-2; the D gene is possibly TRBD1 (6 bases). CDR1 is SGHRS and CDR2 is YFSETQ in the germline V gene. The V and J ends lost 5 bases and 4 bases respectively, with 9 bases between them. This CDR3 is built from 12 residues. The CDR3 is CASRGGGYGYTF. Written as DNA, the CDR3 is TGCGCCAGCAGGGGAGGGGGCTATGGCTACACCTTC.

The genes are TRBV4-1 and TRBJ2-3, with TRBD2 matching 15 bases. This CDR3 region has 17 residues. The V gene's germline CDR1 is MGHRA and CDR2 YSYEKL. Trimming removed 5 bases from V and 3 bases from J; junction bases left unmatched: 6. The CDR3 DNA is TGCGCCAGCAGCAAATCCGGGACTAGCGGGAGGACAGATACGCAGTATTTT. This codes for CASSKSGTSGRTDTQYF.

In DNA form, the CDR3 reads TGTGCCAGCAGCTTGGACAGGGGGCCGCCCCAGCATTTT. Translated, it gives CASSLDRGPPQHF. The chain carries TRBV5-4 and TRBJ1-5; TRBD1 aligns across 9 bases. Trimming took 0 bases from V and 9 from J; bases not matched to a gene: 1. The CDR3 length is 13 residues. Germline V lookup: CDR1 SGHNT, CDR2 YYREEE (reference sequence).

This clone was counted a few times. The chain couples TRBV28 to TRBJ1-5; perhaps TRBD1 as D (5 bases). Trimming took 3 bases from V and 3 from J, leaving 6 bases between them. The CDR3 loop spans 13 amino acids. The V gene's germline CDR1 is MDHEN and CDR2 SYDVKM. DNA of the CDR3: TGTGCCAGCAGTTTGACAGTCAATCAGCCCCAGCATTTT. Protein product: CASSLTVNQPQHF.

CDR3 sequence (DNA): TGTGCCAGCAGCTCTCAGGTAGGCTATGGCTACACCTTC. As protein: CASSSQVGYGYTF. The chain uses TRBV7-9 and TRBJ1-2; D unclear. The CDR3 totals 13 residues. Germline CDR1 and CDR2: SEHNR and FQNEAQ (reference sequence). V was shortened by 4 bases and J by 4 bases, with 10 bases between the two germline ends.

The J gene is TRBJ2-1, the V gene TRBV6-5, with 7 bases fitting TRBD1. The CDR3 has 15 amino acids. Germline values: CDR1 MNHEY, CDR2 SVGAGI. V gave up 4 bases and J gave up 4 bases; unmatched junction bases: 7. The CDR3 bases are TGTGCCAGCAGTTCCGACAGGGCGAAATACAATGAGCAGTTCTTC. Translating it yields CASSSDRAKYNEQFF.